This record looks at one TCR beta chain sequence and its context. Its antigen remains unidentified. No base qualities exist here, and no much larger clone lies one base off it. For the CD8 naive samples, CD45RO-negative cells were positively selected for CCR7, yielding a CD45RA+CCR7+ population from which TemRA cells were excluded. The donors were healthy, HIV-negative adults with no recently reported acute infections or vaccinations. Only Caucasian adults living in Nashville, Tennessee, USA were represented among the donors. Blood was obtained by leukapheresis, after which PBMCs were separated by Ficoll-Histopaque density gradient centrifugation and cryopreserved in liquid nitrogen vapor phase. Analytical flow cytometry was used to check the purity and quantity of every magnetically sorted T cell population. Each sorted fraction had its genomic DNA isolated and then quantified by UV absorbance on a Nanodrop 2000c.

The data originate from a study of shared clonotypes between healthy human individuals (dated by TCRdb to 2018 to 2021). Concerning the study at large: Three men and a couple of women, aged 18 to 49 years, made up the cohort. For each donor, three plates each were used for CD4 naive and CD4 memory, two plates were used for CD8 naive, and one plate was used for CD8 memory. Different laboratories and diverse techniques were used to prepare libraries and sequence TCR repertoires, to increase sequencing depth and limit assay-specific biases. To estimate repertoire size and how much clonotype sharing occurs between individuals, the study deeply sequenced the blood TCR repertoires of several healthy adults. Each donor's leukapheresis produced roughly between about 0.85 and 10 billion PBMCs. General conclusions and limits of the study: The genetic and exposure-history diversity represented was limited by the small number of donors. Sampling was restricted to blood, and TCR repertoires in tissues likely differ from the TCR repertoires found in blood. Based on pairwise subsampling, the degree of clonotype sharing among donors was expected to be affected by sequencing depth. Across a handful of donors, around 5.4% of naive CD4, roughly 3.5% of naive CD8, around 2.1% of memory CD4, and approximately 0.4% of memory CD8 clonotypes were shared. Naive subsets generally had larger estimated clonotype richness than memory subsets. Rarefaction of sorted-subset datasets indicated incomplete sequencing despite the large sequencing depth. Compared with non-shared clonotypes, clonotypes shared by all four sorted-subset donors had higher generation probabilities.

Using the deep immunoSEQ assay, multiplex PCR amplified TCR CDR3 regions from genomic DNA. Extracted genomic DNA from each cell subset was spread evenly across all wells of several immunoSEQ 96-well plates, with each plate serving as a replicate. Each replicate PCR for sorted subsets received about 210 ng genomic DNA, equal to about 30,000 T cell genomes. Purified libraries were quantified with a Qubit 3.0 fluorometer, sized on a Bioanalyzer 2100, and re-quantified with the KAPA Library Quantification kit. Every immunoSEQ 96-well plate was sequenced on a separate single-read 150-cycle Illumina NextSeq 550 flow cell. The source study handled its data this way. Because the immunoSEQ output included only junctional sequences and no quality scores, the filtering could not be the same as the filtering used for full-length reads. To assign V/J genes and CDR3, sequences were annotated against IMGT germline references using PyIR, a Python wrapper for IgBLAST v1.9. Reads with weak V/J assignments (E-value above 1e-6), missing CDR3, stop codons, out-of-frame junctions, or ambiguous translated residues were removed. V3J clonotypes were defined as sequences sharing an identical inferred V gene, J gene, and CDR3 amino acid sequence. Percentage overlap between repertoires was calculated by dividing the number of shared unique clonotypes by the size of the smaller repertoire. Three approaches were used to assess repertoire richness: RTK rarefaction, the Chao1 estimator, and Recon v2.1 estimates of unobserved clonotypes. Generation probabilities were computed with OLGA for all TCRbeta clonotypes obtained by the gDNA method from several donors. TCRdb carries this immuneACCESS record with in-frame sequences only. Its versions omit some clonotypes, under half of them owing to an unresolved V gene in the studies checked, with the rest unexplained. For V, J and clone size, that table is used; D and trimming come from the DNA. Within this sample are about 1.9 million clones, with just over 90% of them counted one time only. Under 2% of the sample rests with the top ten.

In the germline V gene, CDR1 corresponds to SGDLS and CDR2 to YYNGEE. Including cysteine and phenylalanine, the CDR3 has 13 amino acids. This entry keeps only the CDR3 DNA: 39 bases, framed from base 1. V drops 4 bases and J drops 6 bases, leaving 11 bases in between. Sequenced sample: naive CD8+ T cells from PBMCs. Explained via the paper, the cell subset or site label denotes: CD45RA+CCR7+. The TCR sequence derives from a man between 18 and 35 years old in good health. Some clones in this sample may be carry-over from other donors' samples. The sequence is built from TRBV9 and TRBJ1-5; there is no confident call for the D gene. The CDR3: CASSPREGQPQHF. The base sequence is TGTGCCAGCAGCCCACGTGAAGGTCAGCCCCAGCATTTT.